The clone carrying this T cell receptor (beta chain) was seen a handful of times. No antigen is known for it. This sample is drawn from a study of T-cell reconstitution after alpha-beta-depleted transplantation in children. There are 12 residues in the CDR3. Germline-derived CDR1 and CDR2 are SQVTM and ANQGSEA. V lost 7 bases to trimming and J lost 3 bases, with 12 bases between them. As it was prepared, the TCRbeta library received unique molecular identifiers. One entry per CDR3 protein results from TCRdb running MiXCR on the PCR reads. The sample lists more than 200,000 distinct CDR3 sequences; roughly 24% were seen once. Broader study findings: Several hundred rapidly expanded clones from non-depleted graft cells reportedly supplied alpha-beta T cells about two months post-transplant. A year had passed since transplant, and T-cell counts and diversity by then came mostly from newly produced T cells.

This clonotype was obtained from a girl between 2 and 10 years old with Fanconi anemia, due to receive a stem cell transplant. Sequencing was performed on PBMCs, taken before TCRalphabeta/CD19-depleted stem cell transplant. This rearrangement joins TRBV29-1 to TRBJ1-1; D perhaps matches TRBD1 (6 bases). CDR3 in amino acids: CSAGQFYTEAFF. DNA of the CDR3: TGCAGCGCTGGACAGTTTTACACTGAAGCTTTCTTT.